Here is one T cell receptor beta chain with its context. The sample belongs to a study of CD8 T cells in Susac syndrome. A quantity of about 0.5 to 1 ug RNA underwent reverse transcription using random hexamers. immunoSEQ multiplex PCR amplified TCR beta CDR3 across 54 Vbeta, 13 Jbeta. In TCRdb, the immunoSEQ multiplex PCR reads were re-called with MiXCR into one record per CDR3 protein. The data contain fewer than 300,000 distinct CDR3 sequences, 70% to 90% of them singletons. The germline gives CDR1 LNHNV, CDR2 YYDKDF (reference sequence). The CDR3 has 14 amino acids. Trimming removed 0 bases from V and 3 bases from J; junction bases left unmatched: 1.

Sample: CD8+ T cells from PBMCs. V is TRBV15 and J is TRBJ1-1; 7 nucleotides align to TRBD1. The TCR originated in a human donor with multiple sclerosis. The CDR3 spells CATSRDQGDTEAFF. CDR3 bases: TGTGCCACCAGCAGAGATCAGGGGGACACTGAAGCTTTCTTT.